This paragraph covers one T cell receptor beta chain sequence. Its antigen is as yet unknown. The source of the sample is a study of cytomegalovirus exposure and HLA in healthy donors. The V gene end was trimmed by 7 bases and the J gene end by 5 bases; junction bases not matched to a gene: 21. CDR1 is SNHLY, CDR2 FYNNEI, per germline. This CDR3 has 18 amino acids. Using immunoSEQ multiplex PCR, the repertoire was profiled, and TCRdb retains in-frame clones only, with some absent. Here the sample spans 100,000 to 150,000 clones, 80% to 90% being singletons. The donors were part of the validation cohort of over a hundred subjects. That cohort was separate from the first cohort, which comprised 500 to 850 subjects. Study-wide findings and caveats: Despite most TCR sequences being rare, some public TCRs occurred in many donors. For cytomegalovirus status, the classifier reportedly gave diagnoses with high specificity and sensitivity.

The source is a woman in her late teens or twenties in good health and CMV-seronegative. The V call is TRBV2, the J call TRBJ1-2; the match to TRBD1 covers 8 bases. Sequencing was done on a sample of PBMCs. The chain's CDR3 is CASKALTLSTGVRYGYTF. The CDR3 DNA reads TGTGCCAGCAAGGCGCTTACACTTTCGACAGGGGTACGATATGGCTACACCTTC. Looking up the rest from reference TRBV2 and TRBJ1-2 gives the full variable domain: EPEVTQTPSHQVTQMGQEVILRCVPISNHLYFYWYRQILGQKVEFLVSFYNNEISEKSEIFDDQFSVERPDGSNFTLKIRSTKLEDSAMYFCASKALTLSTGVRYGYTFGSGTRLTVV.